This passage covers 15 T cell receptor beta chains from one sample sequenced in a study of blood T cell repertoires in COVID-19. The assay was immunoSEQ multiplex PCR, and TCRdb's table has in-frame clones only and misses some. Altogether about 330,000 clones are present, more than 75% being singletons, with the ten largest covering around 9.3%. Sequencing was carried out using PBMCs or T cells enriched from blood (not recorded which). The receptors originated from a woman aged 18 to 35 who had recovered from COVID-19.

This clone appeared a single time. The chain recombines TRBV7-9 with TRBJ2-7; the match to TRBD1 covers 7 bases. The trim removed 4 bases at V and 0 bases at J, leaving 6 bases unmatched. Germline CDR1 reads SEHNR; CDR2 reads FQNEAQ (reference sequence). The CDR3 consists of 15 residues. CDR3 in amino acids: CASSSGTESSYEQYF. The CDR3 nucleotides read TGTGCCAGCAGCTCCGGGACAGAGAGCTCCTACGAGCAGTACTTC.

V and J are TRBV7-9 and TRBJ2-3; no firm D call. Per germline, CDR1 SEHNR and CDR2 FQNEAQ (reference sequence). CDR3 length: 15 amino acids. V lost 1 base, J lost 0 bases, and 8 bases lay in between. The CDR3 DNA sequence: TGTGCCAGCAGCTTAGGGGCAGTGAGCACAGATACGCAGTATTTT. As protein: CASSLGAVSTDTQYF.

The rearrangement joins TRBV19 to TRBJ1-2; D perhaps matches TRBD1 (5 bases). CDR3 length equals 14 residues. Per the germline V gene, CDR1 is LNHDA and CDR2 is SQIVND (reference sequence). The V end lost 4 bases, the J end lost 2 bases, and 11 bases lay between the germline ends. CDR3 protein: CASSTTDPNYGYTF. For the CDR3, the DNA is TGTGCCAGTAGTACGACAGATCCGAACTATGGCTACACCTTC.

This rearrangement joins TRBV11-2 to TRBJ2-7, with 7 bases identical to TRBD2. Germline assignment: CDR1 SGHAT and CDR2 FQNNGV. V lost 6 bases and J lost 0; bases outside the gene matches: 11. The CDR3 extends over 16 amino acids. The CDR3 is CASRGQEGGGSYEQYF. CDR3 in DNA: TGTGCCAGCAGGGGTCAGGAGGGCGGGGGCTCCTACGAGCAGTACTTC.

The genes are TRBV20-1 and TRBJ1-2, with 7 bases fitting TRBD1. The CDR3 is made up of 13 amino acids. Germline V gene lookup returns CDR1 DFQATT and CDR2 SNEGSKA (reference sequence). V lost 3 bases to trimming and J lost 3 bases; unmatched junction nucleotides: 4. The CDR3 bases are TGCAGTGCTAGTGGGACAGAAGACTATGGCTACACCTTC. This translates into CSASGTEDYGYTF.

The V call is TRBV7-9, the J call TRBJ1-1, with D tentatively TRBD1 (6 bases). The CDR3 length is 19 residues. Trimming left V 5 bases short and J 0 bases short, with 25 bases between. The germline V gene has CDR1 SEHNR and CDR2 FQNEAQ (reference sequence). Written as DNA, the CDR3 is TGTGCCAGCAGCCCTCACCCAGTCCGGGACACGGAATTGAACACTGAAGCTTTCTTT. Encoded protein: CASSPHPVRDTELNTEAFF.

This chain joins TRBV7-6 and TRBJ2-1; no firm D call. Trimming pared 5 bases from V and 6 bases from J, leaving 11 bases between. Germline CDR1 and CDR2: SGHVS and FNYEAQ. This CDR3 has 13 residues. CDR3 nucleotides: TGTGCCAGCAGCAGCCGGAGAAGCAATGAGCAGTTCTTC. Translating it yields CASSSRRSNEQFF.

The chain carries TRBV7-6 and TRBJ1-1; no clear D. CDR3 length equals 16 residues. CDR1 is SGHVS and CDR2 is FNYEAQ in the germline V gene. V lost 3 bases and J 0 bases, leaving 14 bases between the germline ends. The DNA for the CDR3 is TGTGCCAGCAGCTTGAACGGAGGAAGGGTGAACACTGAAGCTTTCTTT. It yields the protein CASSLNGGRVNTEAFF.

V usage is TRBV7-3 and J usage is TRBJ1-2; 10 bases line up with TRBD1. After removal of 5 bases from V and 1 base from J, the junction contained 10 bases not matched to a gene. Germline CDR1 SGHTA, CDR2 FQGTGA. The length of the CDR3 is 17 residues. CDR3 protein: CASSGGQGVDSNYGYTF. The DNA of the CDR3 is TGTGCCAGCAGCGGCGGACAGGGGGTCGATAGTAACTATGGCTACACCTTC.

The chain carries TRBV4-1 and TRBJ1-2, with D perhaps matching TRBD1 (5 bases). The CDR3 covers 15 residues. CDR1 MGHRA and CDR2 YSYEKL come from the germline V gene. Trimming removed 1 base at V and 3 bases at J, with 12 bases between. DNA of the CDR3: TGCGCCAGCAGCCAAGTAGGGGTACGTCACTATGGCTACACCTTC. The encoded protein is CASSQVGVRHYGYTF.

The CDR3: CARILGDVIGMMNTEAFF. As DNA, the CDR3 is TGTGCCAGGATTTTGGGAGATGTCATCGGGATGATGAACACTGAAGCTTTCTTT. The chain links TRBV27 to TRBJ1-1; D call uncertain. The CDR3 extends over 18 amino acids. Trimming took off 9 bases at V and 0 bases at J, with 26 bases between the two ends. Germline CDR1 MNHEY, CDR2 SMNVEV (reference sequence).

The chain recombines TRBV5-1 with TRBJ1-2, with D perhaps matching TRBD1 (5 bases). The CDR3 has 14 amino acids. Trimming stripped 4 bases from V and 4 bases from J, with 14 bases between. The germline V gene has CDR1 SGHRS and CDR2 YFSETQ. Here the CDR3 DNA reads TGCGCCAGCAGCCCTCCCCAAGGGGTCTATGGCTACACCTTC. Amino acid sequence: CASSPPQGVYGYTF.

The table lists this clone with a count of one. The rearrangement joins TRBV10-2 to TRBJ2-2; TRBD1 agrees at 7 bases. Germline CDR1 and CDR2: WSHSY and SAAADI. This CDR3 is 15 amino acids long. V dropped 6 bases and J dropped 1; count of bases not matched to a gene: 5. CDR3 residues: CASSQTGLNTGELFF. As DNA, the CDR3 is TGCGCCAGCAGCCAGACAGGGTTGAACACCGGGGAGCTGTTTTTT.

The chain couples TRBV18 to TRBJ2-5, with 8 positions matching TRBD1. The trim removed 0 bases at V and 5 bases at J, leaving 5 bases unmatched. There are 15 residues in the CDR3. Germline assignment: CDR1 KGHSH and CDR2 LQKENI. For the CDR3, the DNA is TGTGCCAGCTCACCACCGTCCAGGGGGCTGGAGACCCAGTACTTC. This encodes CASSPPSRGLETQYF.

V and J are TRBV28 and TRBJ2-5; 9 positions agree with TRBD1. The ends lost 2 bases at V and 7 bases at J; junction bases unmatched: 8. This CDR3 has 15 residues. Germline V gene sequence: CDR1 MDHEN, CDR2 SYDVKM. CDR3 residues: CASSLPGTGLGTQYF. The CDR3 DNA sequence: TGTGCCAGCAGTTTACCCGGGACAGGGTTGGGGACCCAGTACTTC.